Each of the 25 T cell receptor beta chains below was sequenced from the same sample in a study of siplizumab effects on memory and regulatory T cells (dated by TCRdb to 2018 to 2020). Library prep was done by the immunoSEQ multiplex PCR assay. Drawn from immuneACCESS, this table holds only the in-frame rearrangements with V and J called that TCRdb kept. Clones are partly lost; checked studies trace under half to an unresolved V gene and leave the rest unexplained. This sample gives about 57,000 clones in total; 70% to 90% of them show up just once. The ten largest account for approximately 3.8% of the sample. Sequenced: memory CD4+ T cells sorted from blood. Taken with the paper, the label for cell subset or site translates to: unstimulated CD4+ memory T cells. The receptors were gathered from a human donor in good health.

V is TRBV6-5 and J is TRBJ2-5; D call uncertain. The CDR3 is made up of 13 amino acids. V was trimmed by 0 bases and J by 5 bases, leaving 7 bases between them. Germline lookup yields CDR1 MNHEY and CDR2 SVGAGI. DNA for the CDR3: TGTGCCAGCAGTTACTCATCCCCGGAGACCCAGTACTTC. Its protein is CASSYSSPETQYF.

The chain joins TRBV9 to TRBJ1-5; tentative D call: TRBD1 (6 bases). There are 15 residues in the CDR3. Germline CDR1 and CDR2: SGDLS and YYNGEE. The germline V and J ends were trimmed by 0 bases and 3 bases, with 10 bases remaining between them. The CDR3 coding sequence is TGTGCCAGCAGCGTAGGAGGACAGTCCAATCAGCCCCAGCATTTT. It is translated as CASSVGGQSNQPQHF. The full variable domain, rest sourced from reference TRBV9 and TRBJ1-5, is DSGVTQTPKHLITATGQRVTLRCSPRSGDLSVYWYQQSLDQGLQFLIQYYNGEERAKGNILERFSAQQFPDLHSELNLSSLELGDSALYFCASSVGGQSNQPQHFGDGTRLSIL.

The rearrangement uses TRBV11-1 and TRBJ2-1; D remains unclear. Looked up from germline, CDR1 is SGHAT and CDR2 is FQDESV (reference sequence). Trimming took off 1 base at V and 2 bases at J, with 9 bases between the two ends. This CDR3 spans 15 amino acids. The DNA for the CDR3 is TGTGCCAGCAGCTTAGAACTAACGGCCTACAATGAGCAGTTCTTC. Translating it yields CASSLELTAYNEQFF.

The chain carries TRBV19 and TRBJ2-7; D not certain. The germline CDR1 and CDR2 sequences are LNHDA and SQIVND (reference sequence). This CDR3 has 14 amino acids. The ends were cut back, 2 bases at V and 3 bases at J, with 11 bases in the middle. Written as DNA, the CDR3 is TGTGCCAGTAGTATAAAGGTAGGCAGCTACGAGCAGTACTTC. Translated, it gives CASSIKVGSYEQYF.

This clone was picked up one time. The genes are TRBV5-1 and TRBJ2-3; the D is unclear. Trimming left V 0 bases short and J 1 base short, with 12 bases between. Per the germline V gene, CDR1 is SGHRS and CDR2 is YFSETQ. This CDR3 comprises 16 residues. The CDR3 coding sequence is TGCGCCAGCAGCTTGGCCTTAGGGTGGGGCACAGATACGCAGTATTTT. It encodes CASSLALGWGTDTQYF.

The chain carries TRBV9 and TRBJ2-1; tentatively, D is TRBD1 (6 bases). V was shortened by 8 bases and J by 2 bases, with 14 bases between the two germline ends. This CDR3 contains 14 residues. Germline loops: CDR1 SGDLS, CDR2 YYNGEE. The CDR3 DNA follows: TGTGCCAGTGAAAAGGGGGACCCCTACAATGAGCAGTTCTTC. This gives the protein CASEKGDPYNEQFF.

This sequence joins TRBV5-6 and TRBJ2-1; 9 positions match TRBD1. Trimming at V came to 1 base and at J to 14 bases, leaving 7 bases not matched to a gene. Germline CDR1 reads SGHDT; CDR2 reads YYEEEE. CDR3 length: 13 amino acids. Here the CDR3 DNA reads TGTGCCAGCAGCTTGTTTAGGGGACAGGGAAAGTTCTTC. Protein sequence: CASSLFRGQGKFF.

This clone was seen only a few times. J is TRBJ1-1 and V is TRBV6-5; no definite D call. V lost 6 bases and J 6 bases, leaving 8 bases between the germline ends. CDR3 length: 11 residues. CDR1 and CDR2 from the germline V gene are MNHEY and SVGAGI. The DNA for the CDR3 is TGTGCCAGCAGACGCGAGGCTGAAGCTTTCTTT. Protein sequence: CASRREAEAFF.

The chain is built from TRBV5-1 and TRBJ2-1; TRBD2 matches at 8 bases. The J segment lost 7 bases and the V segment lost 5 bases, leaving 11 bases of the junction unmatched. CDR3 length: 15 amino acids. Germline CDR1 reads SGHRS; CDR2 reads YFSETQ. The CDR3 nucleotides read TGCGCCAGCAGAAAACAAAGCGGGAGTAGGAATGAGCAGTTCTTC. It specifies CASRKQSGSRNEQFF.

The V gene is TRBV5-4, the J gene TRBJ1-2, with 7 bases lining up with TRBD1. Germline-derived CDR1 and CDR2 are SGHNT and YYREEE (reference sequence). V shed 7 bases and J 2 bases; nucleotides not matched to a gene: 2. This CDR3 region has 12 residues. The CDR3 bases are TGTGCCAGCTGGGACAGCAACTATGGCTACACCTTC. Residues: CASWDSNYGYTF. Looking up the rest from reference TRBV5-4 and TRBJ1-2 gives the full variable domain: ETGVTQSPTHLIKTRGQQVTLRCSSQSGHNTVSWYQQALGQGPQFIFQYYREEENGRGNFPPRFSGLQFPNYSSELNVNALELDDSALYLCASWDSNYGYTFGSGTRLTVV.

The chain recombines TRBV6-5 with TRBJ1-5; D uncertain. The germline CDR1 and CDR2 sequences are MNHEY and SVGAGI. V was pared by 6 bases and J by 11 bases, with 20 bases between. This CDR3 is 14 amino acids long. The chain's CDR3 is CASSTDLTSAAQHF. The CDR3 DNA reads as TGTGCCAGCAGCACCGACCTGACATCGGCGGCCCAGCATTTT.

This clone has just one count. The same CDR3 is also encoded by other DNA sequences in this sample. The chain is built from TRBV19 and TRBJ2-7, with TRBD2 as a possible D gene (5 bases). Per the germline V gene, CDR1 is LNHDA and CDR2 is SQIVND (reference sequence). V was shortened by 4 bases and J by 4 bases, with 5 bases between the two germline ends. CDR3 length: 11 residues. CDR3 amino acids: CASSRGYEQYF. In nucleotides, the CDR3 is TGTGCCAGTAGTAGAGGGTACGAGCAGTACTTC.

The chain combines TRBV5-6 with TRBJ2-5, with D perhaps assigned TRBD1 or TRBD2 (6 bases each). This CDR3 spans 15 amino acids. Germline V CDR1 and CDR2: SGHDT, YYEEEE. Trimming took off 5 bases at V and 7 bases at J, with 21 bases between the two ends. The CDR3 region is CASRGGHQTRGTQYF. CDR3 coding DNA: TGTGCCAGCAGGGGGGGACACCAAACGAGGGGGACCCAGTACTTC.

For this clone: The sample has other DNA sequences that encode this CDR3 too. This chain uses TRBV6-6 with TRBJ2-2; 9 nucleotides match TRBD1. V trimming: 5 bases; J trimming: 5 bases; junction bases outside the gene matches: 9. The CDR3 extends over 16 amino acids. Germline CDR1 and CDR2: MNHNY and SVGAGI (reference sequence). The CDR3 DNA reads TGTGCCAGCAGTCCACCGGGACAGGGAAGAACCGGGGAGCTGTTTTTT. Its protein is CASSPPGQGRTGELFF.

This clone has just one count. The rearrangement links TRBV18 to TRBJ2-5, with 9 bases matching TRBD1. The CDR3 loop spans 15 amino acids. Per the germline V gene, CDR1 is KGHSH and CDR2 is LQKENI. Trimming took 2 bases from V and 4 from J; bases not matched to a gene: 5. The CDR3: CASSPGTGRIETQYF. DNA of the CDR3: TGTGCCAGCTCACCAGGGACAGGGAGAATAGAGACCCAGTACTTC. Combining the CDR3 with reference TRBV18 and TRBJ2-5 gives the whole variable domain NAGVMQNPRHLVRRRGQEARLRCSPMKGHSHVYWYRQLPEEGLKFMVYLQKENIIDESGMPKERFSAEFPKEGPSILRIQQVVRGDSAAYFCASSPGTGRIETQYFGPGTRLLVL.

The V gene is TRBV7-8, the J gene TRBJ2-1; 8 bases fit TRBD1. The V gene's germline CDR1 is SGHVS and CDR2 FQNEAQ. The CDR3 sequence is 16 residues long. V shed 5 bases, J shed 7 bases, and the junction held 13 bases outside the gene matches. The CDR3 region is CASSARTGTPGNEQFF. The CDR3 DNA sequence: TGTGCCAGCAGCGCGCGGACAGGGACCCCCGGAAATGAGCAGTTCTTC.

This chain uses TRBV10-3 with TRBJ2-2; D is perhaps TRBD2 (6 bases). The germline CDR1 and CDR2 sequences are ENHRY and SYGVKD. This CDR3 contains 14 residues. The V and J ends lost 10 bases and 0 bases respectively, with 12 bases between them. In nucleotides, the CDR3 is TGTGCCACAACCGGGACTCCGAACACCGGGGAGCTGTTTTTT. This translates into CATTGTPNTGELFF.

The V gene is TRBV18, the J gene TRBJ1-1; D remains ambiguous. Germline V gene sequence: CDR1 KGHSH, CDR2 LQKENI. The V end lost 3 bases, the J end lost 0 bases, and 14 bases lay between the germline ends. There are 16 residues in the CDR3. CDR3 residues: CASSPTEAQVNTEAFF. The CDR3 DNA is TGTGCCAGCTCACCGACCGAAGCCCAGGTGAACACTGAAGCTTTCTTT. Supplemented by reference TRBV18 and TRBJ1-1, the full variable domain reads NAGVMQNPRHLVRRRGQEARLRCSPMKGHSHVYWYRQLPEEGLKFMVYLQKENIIDESGMPKERFSAEFPKEGPSILRIQQVVRGDSAAYFCASSPTEAQVNTEAFFGQGTRLTVV.

The chain combines TRBV7-2 with TRBJ2-7; 8 bases align to TRBD2. The length of the CDR3 is 16 residues. J gave up 4 bases and V 2 bases, and 10 bases lay outside the gene matches. CDR1 and CDR2 from the germline V gene are SGHTA and FQGNSA. DNA for the CDR3: TGTGCCAGCAGCTTAAGTCCCAGGAGCGGGGGATACGAGCAGTACTTC. This sequence encodes CASSLSPRSGGYEQYF.

The V call is TRBV6-5, the J call TRBJ1-1; D not resolved. Trimming cost V 2 bases and J 0 bases, with 10 bases left between them. Germline CDR1 reads MNHEY; CDR2 reads SVGAGI. This CDR3 has 15 amino acids. The CDR3 is CASSYRPAMNTEAFF. CDR3 sequence (DNA): TGTGCCAGCAGTTACCGCCCGGCCATGAACACTGAAGCTTTCTTT.

The rearrangement uses TRBV7-9 and TRBJ2-2, with D possibly matching TRBD1 (6 bases). Trimming removed 2 bases from V and 3 bases from J, with 10 bases in between. The CDR3 length is 15 residues. Germline CDR1 is SEHNR and CDR2 is FQNEAQ (reference sequence). The CDR3, as DNA: TGTGCCAGCAGCTTATTGGCAGGGGACACCGGGGAGCTGTTTTTT. This codes for CASSLLAGDTGELFF. Looking up the rest from reference TRBV7-9 and TRBJ2-2 gives the full variable domain: DTGVSQNPRHKITKRGQNVTFRCDPISEHNRLYWYRQTLGQGPEFLTYFQNEAQLEKSRLLSDRFSAERPKGSFSTLEIQRTEQGDSAMYLCASSLLAGDTGELFFGEGSRLTVL.

In this sample, this clone turned up a few times. The chain couples TRBV19 to TRBJ2-3; either TRBD1 or TRBD2 may supply D (5 bases each). CDR1 and CDR2 from the germline V gene are LNHDA and SQIVND (reference sequence). The CDR3 is 14 amino acids. The ends were cut back, 7 bases at V and 2 bases at J, with 13 bases in the middle. DNA of the CDR3: TGTGCCAGTACCTGGGGGACCCTCACAGATACGCAGTATTTT. It specifies CASTWGTLTDTQYF.

The V gene is TRBV19, the J gene TRBJ2-3; D not resolved. The V and J ends lost 4 bases and 3 bases respectively, with 14 bases between them. CDR3 length: 15 amino acids. Germline V CDR1 and CDR2: LNHDA, SQIVND (reference sequence). The CDR3 region is CASSRKVVGTDTQYF. As DNA, the CDR3 is TGTGCCAGTAGTAGGAAGGTAGTCGGAACAGATACGCAGTATTTT.

This clone was seen just once. The rearrangement links TRBV6-1 to TRBJ1-1; 10 bases align to TRBD1. V shed 2 bases, J shed 1 base, and the junction held 4 bases outside the gene matches. Germline V gene data show CDR1 as MNHNS and CDR2 as SASEGT. The CDR3 has 16 amino acids. CDR3 bases: TGTGCCAGCAGTGAACGACAGGGGGCAACGAACACTGAAGCTTTCTTT. This codes for CASSERQGATNTEAFF.

The chain combines TRBV6-1 with TRBJ2-5; the match to TRBD2 covers 13 bases. The germline gives CDR1 MNHNS, CDR2 SASEGT. V lost 3 bases to trimming and J lost 1 base; unmatched junction nucleotides: 8. This CDR3 region has 18 residues. The CDR3 region is CASSDTRTSGGFQETQYF. Here the CDR3 DNA reads TGTGCCAGCAGTGATACCAGGACTAGCGGGGGTTTCCAAGAGACCCAGTACTTC.